These 28 T cell receptor beta chains were sequenced from one sample in a study of blood T cell repertoires in COVID-19. Measured with immunoSEQ multiplex PCR; TCRdb has only the in-frame clones, and not every one. The sample yields a few hundred thousand clones, approximately 86% seen once. Sequenced: PBMCs or T cells enriched from blood (not recorded which). The origin of the receptors is a man aged 18-30 years with acute COVID-19.

This rearrangement joins TRBV28 to TRBJ1-2; D might be TRBD1 (6 bases). CDR1 and CDR2 (germline): MDHEN, SYDVKM. The V gene lost 11 bases and the J gene lost 6 bases, with 19 bases spanning the gap. This CDR3 spans 13 amino acids. The CDR3 nucleotides are TGTGCCGCAAACGACAGGTCATTAGATGGCTACACCTTC. This sequence encodes CAANDRSLDGYTF.

This chain connects TRBV28 to TRBJ2-2; 7 bases match TRBD2. V lost 5 bases and J lost 5; bases outside the gene matches: 5. Germline CDR1 MDHEN, CDR2 SYDVKM. This CDR3 contains 14 residues. CDR3 in DNA: TGTGCCAGCAGTCAGCAGGGAGGGACCGGGGAGCTGTTTTTT. It encodes CASSQQGGTGELFF.

The rearrangement links TRBV10-3 to TRBJ2-1; D is perhaps TRBD2 (6 bases). V was cut by 5 bases and J by 4 bases, with 12 bases left in between. The CDR3 sequence is 14 residues long. Germline loops: CDR1 ENHRY, CDR2 SYGVKD. The CDR3, as DNA: TGTGCCATCAGTAGCGGGCACGAATACAATGAGCAGTTCTTC. It codes for CAISSGHEYNEQFF.

This chain's CDR3 is CATSGSGASTDTQYF. Written as DNA, the CDR3 is TGTGCCACCAGCGGAAGCGGGGCAAGCACAGATACGCAGTATTTT. The chain is built from TRBV15 and TRBJ2-3; the match to TRBD2 covers 7 bases. V lost 5 bases and J lost 0; bases outside the gene matches: 5. The CDR3 totals 15 residues. Germline CDR1 reads LNHNV; CDR2 reads YYDKDF (reference sequence).

This clone was counted only a few times. The chain links TRBV28 to TRBJ1-5; D possibly corresponds to TRBD1 (5 bases). CDR1 MDHEN and CDR2 SYDVKM come from the germline V gene. V was trimmed by 2 bases and J by 5 bases, leaving 13 bases between them. The CDR3 has 15 residues. CDR3: CASSLGQGRDQPQHF. As DNA, the CDR3 is TGTGCCAGCAGTTTAGGTCAGGGTCGGGATCAGCCCCAGCATTTT.

This clone was counted once. The chain recombines TRBV7-8 with TRBJ2-1; 8 bases map to TRBD2. Germline lookup yields CDR1 SGHVS and CDR2 FQNEAQ. Trimming removed 0 bases from V and 1 base from J; junction bases left unmatched: 8. The CDR3 covers 18 residues. The CDR3 region has the DNA TGTGCCAGCAGCTTAGCGTTCAGCGGGAGTAGATCCTACAATGAGCAGTTCTTC. It encodes CASSLAFSGSRSYNEQFF.

The gene calls are TRBV6-5 and TRBJ1-1; possibly TRBD1 for D (5 bases). Per the germline V gene, CDR1 is MNHEY and CDR2 is SVGAGI. CDR3 length: 10 residues. V shed 6 bases and J shed 7 bases, with 6 bases lying between them. CDR3 nucleotide sequence: TGTGCCAGCAGGACAGTTGAAGCTTTCTTT. Residues: CASRTVEAFF.

This sequence joins TRBV19 and TRBJ2-7; 8 bases fit TRBD1. Trimming removed 6 bases from V and 3 bases from J; junction bases left unmatched: 4. The germline V gene has CDR1 LNHDA and CDR2 SQIVND (reference sequence). This CDR3 has 13 amino acids. The CDR3 DNA sequence: TGTGCCAGTAGGTCTACAGGGGGCTACGAGCAGTACTTC. It is translated as CASRSTGGYEQYF.

V is TRBV29-1 and J is TRBJ1-1, with D unclear. V dropped 6 bases and J dropped 1 base, with 9 bases sitting between them. Germline V lookup: CDR1 SQVTM, CDR2 ANQGSEA. The CDR3 runs 12 residues. CDR3 amino acids: CSVPTGNTEAFF. Written as DNA, the CDR3 is TGCAGCGTACCGACTGGGAACACTGAAGCTTTCTTT. The entire variable domain, with the rest obtained from reference TRBV29-1 and TRBJ1-1, is as follows: SAVISQKPSRDICQRGTSLTIQCQVDSQVTMMFWYRQQPGQSLTLIATANQGSEATYESGFVIDKFPISRPNLTFSTLTVSNMSPEDSSIYLCSVPTGNTEAFFGQGTRLTVV.

This chain joins TRBV4-1 and TRBJ2-1; maybe TRBD1 (5 bases). Germline V gene lookup returns CDR1 MGHRA and CDR2 YSYEKL. The CDR3 has 14 residues. Trimming left V 0 bases short and J 9 bases short, with 12 bases between. The CDR3: CASSQDQGASEQFF. CDR3 coding DNA: TGCGCCAGCAGCCAAGATCAAGGGGCGAGTGAGCAGTTCTTC.

The rearrangement uses TRBV5-1 and TRBJ1-4, with D tentatively TRBD1 (5 bases). The CDR3 runs 17 residues. V lost 0 bases and J 4 bases, leaving 16 bases between the germline ends. Germline lookup yields CDR1 SGHRS and CDR2 YFSETQ. The chain's CDR3 is CASSLVPRGSGNEKLFF. In nucleotides, the CDR3 is TGCGCCAGCAGCTTGGTTCCCCGGGGGTCCGGTAATGAAAAACTGTTTTTT.

This sequence joins TRBV14 and TRBJ2-5; D remains unclear. This CDR3 spans 16 amino acids. V lost 1 base and J 1 base, leaving 13 bases between the germline ends. Germline assignment: CDR1 SGHDN and CDR2 FVKESK. The CDR3 sequence: CASSQGMAAPQETQYF. The CDR3 DNA reads TGTGCCAGCAGCCAAGGGATGGCGGCACCCCAAGAGACCCAGTACTTC.

The chain couples TRBV6-4 to TRBJ2-1; 10 nucleotides align to TRBD2. CDR3 length equals 15 residues. V lost 0 bases to trimming and J lost 8 bases; unmatched junction nucleotides: 4. The germline V gene has CDR1 MRHNA and CDR2 SNTAGT. CDR3 region: CASSDSASGSHEQFF. The CDR3, as DNA: TGTGCCAGCAGTGACTCGGCTAGCGGGAGTCATGAGCAGTTCTTC.

In the case of this clone: The same CDR3 also results from other DNA sequences found in this sample. The rearrangement uses TRBV5-4 and TRBJ2-1, with TRBD1 as a possible D gene (6 bases). V was trimmed by 0 bases and J by 10 bases, leaving 17 bases between them. This CDR3 is built from 15 residues. The germline CDR1 and CDR2 sequences are SGHNT and YYREEE (reference sequence). CDR3 sequence: CASSLVGVQGREQFF. In DNA form, the CDR3 reads TGTGCCAGCAGCTTGGTGGGGGTTCAGGGGCGGGAGCAGTTCTTC.

This chain links TRBV7-9 with TRBJ2-2, with TRBD2 identical over 11 bases. The V and J ends lost 5 bases and 0 bases, in that order; junction bases with no gene match: 5. Germline V gene lookup returns CDR1 SEHNR and CDR2 FQNEAQ (reference sequence). This CDR3 is 17 amino acids long. CDR3 loop: CASSDGLAGPNTGELFF. In DNA form, the CDR3 reads TGTGCCAGCAGCGACGGACTAGCGGGCCCGAACACCGGGGAGCTGTTTTTT.

This chain links TRBV9 with TRBJ2-5, with 8 bases aligning to TRBD1. Looked up from germline, CDR1 is SGDLS and CDR2 is YYNGEE. The junction had 15 bases not matched to a gene; V was cut back by 3 bases and J by 5 bases. The length of the CDR3 is 17 residues. The CDR3 bases are TGTGCCAGCAGCGAGAGGGTGGGGACAGGAAAAGATGAGACCCAGTACTTC. Translation gives CASSERVGTGKDETQYF.

The V and J genes are TRBV28 and TRBJ1-4; possibly TRBD1 for D (6 bases). Germline CDR1 reads MDHEN; CDR2 reads SYDVKM. This CDR3 is built from 15 residues. Trimming left V 5 bases short and J 8 bases short, with 18 bases between. The CDR3 bases are TGTGCCAGCAGTATCTACAGGGAAGTAAAGGAAAAACTGTTTTTT. It codes for CASSIYREVKEKLFF.

CDR3 residues: CASSQDSGTGGYEQYF. CDR3 coding DNA: TGTGCCAGCAGCCAAGATAGTGGGACAGGGGGCTACGAGCAGTACTTC. The rearrangement joins TRBV4-2 to TRBJ2-7; 11 bases line up with TRBD1. The CDR3 consists of 16 residues. V lost 0 bases, J lost 3 bases, and 4 bases stayed unmatched. Looked up from germline, CDR1 is LGHNA and CDR2 is YNFKEQ.

The genes are TRBV28 and TRBJ2-7; the match to TRBD1 covers 7 bases. This CDR3 has 17 residues. Losses at the gene ends were 4 bases for V and 5 bases for J; bases not matched to a gene: 17. CDR1 is MDHEN, CDR2 SYDVKM, per germline. The CDR3 nucleotides are TGTGCCAGCAGTTCCCCGTACCTCACAGGGGAAGGGGACGAGCAGTACTTC. As protein: CASSSPYLTGEGDEQYF.

The V and J genes are TRBV9 and TRBJ2-1; D is possibly TRBD2 (6 bases). Trimming removed 3 bases at V and 3 bases at J, with 19 bases between. The V gene's germline CDR1 is SGDLS and CDR2 YYNGEE. The CDR3 extends over 17 amino acids. The CDR3 sequence is CASSAGTRGGLYNEQFF. CDR3 in DNA: TGTGCCAGCAGCGCGGGGACTCGTGGGGGACTCTACAATGAGCAGTTCTTC.

The chain links TRBV7-6 to TRBJ2-1, with D hard to call. This CDR3 is 16 amino acids long. The V end was cut by 4 bases, the J end by 6 bases, with 19 bases between. Germline lookup yields CDR1 SGHVS and CDR2 FNYEAQ. The CDR3 region is CASSSQLSFSGNEQFF. Here the CDR3 DNA reads TGTGCCAGCAGCTCCCAACTCTCTTTCTCAGGCAATGAGCAGTTCTTC.

This chain links TRBV19 with TRBJ2-3, with D unclear. Germline V lookup: CDR1 LNHDA, CDR2 SQIVND (reference sequence). V dropped 4 bases and J dropped 6 bases, with 8 bases sitting between them. The CDR3 runs to 12 residues. Here the CDR3 DNA reads TGTGCCAGTAGTAAATTCCCTGATACGCAGTATTTT. Amino acid sequence: CASSKFPDTQYF. The entire variable domain, with the rest obtained from reference TRBV19 and TRBJ2-3, is as follows: DGGITQSPKYLFRKEGQNVTLSCEQNLNHDAMYWYRQDPGQGLRLIYYSQIVNDFQKGDIAEGYSVSREKKESFPLTVTSAQKNPTAFYLCASSKFPDTQYFGPGTRLTVL.

This clone was counted a few times. The chain joins TRBV2 to TRBJ1-4; 9 bases line up with TRBD1. Germline CDR1 and CDR2: SNHLY and FYNNEI. Trimming removed 4 bases from V and 16 bases from J; junction bases left unmatched: 10. The CDR3 is 13 residues long. The DNA of the CDR3 is TGTGCCAGCAGTGCCCAACGGGACAGGGCTCCGTTTTTT. Translating it yields CASSAQRDRAPFF.

V is TRBV7-9 and J is TRBJ2-3; tentatively, D is TRBD2 (5 bases). Trimming removed 5 bases from V and 0 bases from J, with 12 bases in between. Per the germline V gene, CDR1 is SEHNR and CDR2 is FQNEAQ (reference sequence). This CDR3 contains 15 residues. CDR3 sequence: CASSPGGRSTDTQYF. Written as DNA, the CDR3 is TGTGCCAGCAGCCCAGGCGGGCGCAGCACAGATACGCAGTATTTT. The full variable domain, its missing parts supplied by reference TRBV7-9 and TRBJ2-3, is DTGVSQNPRHKITKRGQNVTFRCDPISEHNRLYWYRQTLGQGPEFLTYFQNEAQLEKSRLLSDRFSAERPKGSFSTLEIQRTEQGDSAMYLCASSPGGRSTDTQYFGPGTRLTVL.

The chain joins TRBV11-2 to TRBJ2-7; possibly TRBD1 for D (6 bases). V was pared by 6 bases and J by 6 bases, with 21 bases between. Germline assignment: CDR1 SGHAT and CDR2 FQNNGV. This CDR3 is 15 amino acids long. CDR3 sequence reads: CASRQPGHGPSEQYF. Written as DNA, the CDR3 is TGTGCCAGCAGACAACCGGGACACGGGCCCTCCGAGCAGTACTTC.

This chain connects TRBV19 to TRBJ1-1, with a weak D call TRBD1 (6 bases). The germline V gene has CDR1 LNHDA and CDR2 SQIVND (reference sequence). CDR3 length: 16 residues. V shed 1 base and J shed 13 bases, with 25 bases lying between them. CDR3 sequence reads: CASSIASSGGLRGSFF. In nucleotides, the CDR3 is TGTGCCAGTAGTATAGCCTCCTCGGGGGGGCTCAGAGGGAGTTTCTTT.

V and J are TRBV3-1 (or the pseudogene TRBV3-2) and TRBJ2-1; 7 bases match TRBD1. The CDR3 runs to 13 residues. Germline CDR1 and CDR2: LGHDT and YNNKEL (reference sequence). V shed 5 bases, J shed 6 bases, and the junction held 4 bases outside the gene matches. This chain's CDR3 is CASSTTGRNEQFF. Written as DNA, the CDR3 is TGTGCCAGCAGCACGACAGGGCGCAATGAGCAGTTCTTC.

The sample holds one count of this clone. Distinct nucleotide sequences in the sample also encode this CDR3. The V call is TRBV28, the J call TRBJ1-3; 8 bases agree with TRBD1. The length of the CDR3 is 15 residues. The ends lost 5 bases at V and 3 bases at J; junction bases unmatched: 6. Germline V lookup: CDR1 MDHEN, CDR2 SYDVKM. The CDR3 is CASSPDRGSGNTIYF. The CDR3 nucleotides are TGTGCCAGCAGTCCCGACAGGGGCAGTGGAAACACCATATATTTT. The full variable domain, with the rest looked up from reference TRBV28 and TRBJ1-3, is DVKVTQSSRYLVKRTGEKVFLECVQDMDHENMFWYRQDPGLGLRLIYFSYDVKMKEKGDIPEGYSVSREKKERFSLILESASTNQTSMYLCASSPDRGSGNTIYFGEGSWLTVV.